These 24 T cell receptor beta chains were sequenced from one sample in a study of cytomegalovirus exposure and HLA in healthy donors. The PCR contained 60 Vbeta and 13 Jbeta primers. Sequenced by immunoSEQ multiplex PCR; TCRdb stores in-frame clones only, minus some. The sample has about 110,000 clones; approximately 71% are singletons. Source material: PBMCs. The receptors come from a man aged 35 to 55 in good health and CMV-seronegative.

The rearrangement links TRBV2 to TRBJ1-2; D call uncertain. Trimming stripped 6 bases from V and 8 bases from J, with 16 bases between. Germline CDR1 and CDR2: SNHLY and FYNNEI. The CDR3 sequence is 13 residues long. The CDR3 coding sequence is TGTGCCAGCAGCGCCCGGCTGACTCAAGGCTACACCTTC. This gives the protein CASSARLTQGYTF.

J is TRBJ1-2 and V is TRBV13; D may be TRBD1 (6 bases). Trimming removed 2 bases at V and 1 base at J, with 11 bases between. Per germline, CDR1 PRHDT and CDR2 FYEKMQ (reference sequence). The length of the CDR3 is 15 residues. Written as DNA, the CDR3 is TGTGCCAGCAGCTTATTAGGGGACATTAACTATGGCTACACCTTC. Translated: CASSLLGDINYGYTF.

This clone appeared once. The rearrangement uses TRBV9 and TRBJ2-1; 8 nucleotides align to TRBD1. The V gene's germline CDR1 is SGDLS and CDR2 YYNGEE. This CDR3 contains 16 residues. After removal of 0 bases from V and 7 bases from J, the junction contained 9 bases not matched to a gene. The CDR3 region has the DNA TGTGCCAGCAGCGTAGCTCTCCAGGGGGCCCGTAATGAGCAGTTCTTC. It yields the protein CASSVALQGARNEQFF.

CDR3 bases: TGCGCCAGCAGCCAAGAGGGGGGTCGCTATGGCTACACCTTC. Translating it yields CASSQEGGRYGYTF. The chain joins TRBV4-1 to TRBJ1-2, with D tentatively TRBD1 (5 bases). Germline V gives CDR1 MGHRA, CDR2 YSYEKL. There are 14 residues in the CDR3. V dropped 0 bases and J dropped 4 bases, with 9 bases sitting between them.

This clone has only one observation. V gene TRBV6-5 combines with J gene TRBJ1-4; TRBD1 matches 7 bases. This CDR3 has 15 residues. V shed 2 bases and J 6 bases; nucleotides not matched to a gene: 6. Germline-derived CDR1 and CDR2 are MNHEY and SVGAGI. This CDR3 reads CASSYNDRAHEKLFF. CDR3 nucleotides: TGTGCCAGCAGTTACAACGACAGGGCTCATGAAAAACTGTTTTTT.

The CDR3 spells CASSRPPDGYTF. CDR3 nucleotides: TGCGCCAGCAGCCGTCCCCCGGATGGCTACACCTTC. The J gene is TRBJ1-2, the V gene TRBV5-1; D is undetermined. This CDR3 comprises 12 residues. Between the trimmed V and J ends, which lost 4 bases and 6 bases, there was a span of 10 bases. Germline CDR1 is SGHRS and CDR2 is YFSETQ.

The rearrangement uses TRBV7-9 and TRBJ2-1; D remains unclear. Germline lookup yields CDR1 SEHNR and CDR2 FQNEAQ (reference sequence). The CDR3 contains 15 residues. V dropped 5 bases and J dropped 0 bases, with 11 bases sitting between them. The CDR3 region has the DNA TGTGCCAGCAGCGATGTATTGAGCTCCTACAATGAGCAGTTCTTC. This translates into CASSDVLSSYNEQFF.

This clone has a handful of counts. This chain links TRBV13 with TRBJ1-2; no clear D. This CDR3 is built from 12 residues. Germline V gene data show CDR1 as PRHDT and CDR2 as FYEKMQ (reference sequence). V shed 5 bases and J shed 4 bases, with 8 bases lying between them. CDR3 region: CASSGRGYGYTF. The CDR3 DNA sequence: TGTGCCAGCAGCGGTCGGGGCTATGGCTACACCTTC.

In DNA, the CDR3 is TGTGCCATCAGTGAGTCGCCCGGACAGGGGGACGACGAGCAGTACTTC. Its translation is CAISESPGQGDDEQYF. The chain recombines TRBV10-3 with TRBJ2-7; 10 bases align to TRBD1. Per germline, CDR1 ENHRY and CDR2 SYGVKD. The CDR3 is made up of 16 amino acids. The ends lost 0 bases at V and 5 bases at J; junction bases unmatched: 7.

CDR3 protein: CASSMPGMNTEAFF. The DNA for the CDR3 is TGTGCCAGTAGTATGCCGGGAATGAACACTGAAGCTTTCTTT. This chain uses TRBV19 with TRBJ1-1, with D uncertain. The germline CDR1 and CDR2 sequences are LNHDA and SQIVND (reference sequence). The CDR3 has 14 amino acids. V shed 3 bases and J shed 0 bases, with 8 bases lying between them. Full variable domain (missing parts from reference TRBV19 and TRBJ1-1): DGGITQSPKYLFRKEGQNVTLSCEQNLNHDAMYWYRQDPGQGLRLIYYSQIVNDFQKGDIAEGYSVSREKKESFPLTVTSAQKNPTAFYLCASSMPGMNTEAFFGQGTRLTVV.

This chain joins TRBV7-9 and TRBJ1-6, with D uncertain. CDR1 and CDR2 (germline): SEHNR, FQNEAQ (reference sequence). V lost 5 bases and J 5 bases, leaving 10 bases between the germline ends. This CDR3 region has 14 residues. As DNA, the CDR3 is TGTGCCAGCAGCCGCGACGGGAATAATTCACCCCTCCACTTT. Amino acid sequence: CASSRDGNNSPLHF.

There are a few counts of this clone. The genes are TRBV5-1 and TRBJ1-2, with D perhaps TRBD1 (6 bases). The CDR3 spans 14 residues. V gave up 4 bases and J gave up 8 bases, with 18 bases separating them. Germline CDR1 is SGHRS and CDR2 is YFSETQ. The DNA of the CDR3 is TGCGCCAGCAGCGTGTGGGATGGGGGCGGCGGCTACACCTTC. It translates to CASSVWDGGGGYTF.

Points on this clone: Within the sample, other DNA sequences also encode this same CDR3. The J gene is TRBJ1-2, the V gene TRBV5-4; 8 bases agree with TRBD1. The germline V gene encodes CDR1 SGHNT and CDR2 YYREEE (reference sequence). This CDR3 spans 13 amino acids. With V trimmed by 4 bases and J by 3 bases, 2 bases remained unmatched. CDR3 amino acids: CASSLGQDYGYTF. CDR3 in DNA: TGTGCCAGCAGCCTGGGACAGGACTATGGCTACACCTTC. The full variable domain, in which reference TRBV5-4 and TRBJ1-2 provide the parts outside the CDR3, is ETGVTQSPTHLIKTRGQQVTLRCSSQSGHNTVSWYQQALGQGPQFIFQYYREEENGRGNFPPRFSGLQFPNYSSELNVNALELDDSALYLCASSLGQDYGYTFGSGTRLTVV.

This clone was detected only a few times. The rearrangement links TRBV6-1 to TRBJ2-3, with TRBD1 identical over 10 bases. CDR1 is MNHNS and CDR2 is SASEGT in the germline V gene. V shed 4 bases, J shed 2 bases, and the junction held 12 bases outside the gene matches. The CDR3 is made up of 18 amino acids. CDR3 loop: CASSGGTGAFHITDTQYF. In nucleotides, the CDR3 is TGTGCCAGCAGTGGGGGGACAGGGGCCTTCCACATCACAGATACGCAGTATTTT.

This clone showed up just once. The chain recombines TRBV11-3 with TRBJ2-3, with a possible D match to TRBD2 (7 bases). The germline CDR1 and CDR2 sequences are SGHNT and YENEEA. The CDR3 spans 15 residues. V shed 0 bases and J shed 6 bases, with 13 bases lying between them. CDR3 region: CASSLDGRGRDTQYF. Written as DNA, the CDR3 is TGTGCCAGCAGCTTAGACGGGCGGGGGCGCGATACGCAGTATTTT.

This clone has only a few counts. V is TRBV5-6 and J is TRBJ1-5; tentatively, D is TRBD1 (6 bases). This CDR3 has 16 residues. Looked up from germline, CDR1 is SGHDT and CDR2 is YYEEEE. V was pared by 4 bases and J by 1 base, with 15 bases between. As DNA, the CDR3 is TGTGCCAGCAGCGCCCTAGGGGGGGGGAGCAATCAGCCCCAGCATTTT. The encoded protein is CASSALGGGSNQPQHF.

The chain employs TRBV19 and TRBJ2-1, with 10 bases fitting TRBD2. This CDR3 spans 16 amino acids. CDR1 and CDR2 (germline): LNHDA, SQIVND (reference sequence). V lost 5 bases to trimming and J lost 3 bases; unmatched junction nucleotides: 7. Here the CDR3 reads CASSEEAGGHYNEQFF. CDR3 coding DNA: TGTGCCAGTAGTGAAGAAGCGGGGGGGCACTACAATGAGCAGTTCTTC. Filled out from reference TRBV19 and TRBJ2-1, the complete variable domain reads DGGITQSPKYLFRKEGQNVTLSCEQNLNHDAMYWYRQDPGQGLRLIYYSQIVNDFQKGDIAEGYSVSREKKESFPLTVTSAQKNPTAFYLCASSEEAGGHYNEQFFGPGTRLTVL.

This clone showed up just a few times. J is TRBJ1-1 and V is TRBV7-3, with TRBD1 matching 10 bases. From germline, CDR1 is SGHTA and CDR2 FQGTGA. V was clipped by 1 base and J by 4 bases; unmatched bases: 3. The CDR3 is made up of 15 amino acids. The CDR3 DNA is TGTGCCAGCAGCTTAAGACAGGGGGCGCTCACTGAAGCTTTCTTT. Translation: CASSLRQGALTEAFF.

The sample holds a few counts of this clone. The CDR3 DNA sequence: TGCGCCAGCAGCAAGGAGAGGCAAGAGACCCAGTACTTC. This sequence encodes CASSKERQETQYF. The J gene is TRBJ2-5, the V gene TRBV5-1, with D unresolved. V dropped 4 bases and J dropped 2 bases, with 9 bases sitting between them. Germline V CDR1 and CDR2: SGHRS, YFSETQ. This CDR3 has 13 amino acids.

The chain recombines TRBV5-1 with TRBJ2-7; possibly TRBD2 for D (6 bases). The CDR3 extends over 15 amino acids. V dropped 4 bases and J dropped 5 bases, with 19 bases sitting between them. Germline CDR1 reads SGHRS; CDR2 reads YFSETQ. CDR3 residues: CASSLQSGRQDEQYF. The CDR3 coding sequence is TGCGCCAGCAGCCTACAATCTGGGAGGCAGGACGAGCAGTACTTC.

This clone was detected a few times. This chain joins TRBV21-1 and TRBJ2-5; TRBD2 was called by the table and not checked on the DNA. TRBV21-1 is a pseudogene locus. The CDR3 is made up of 13 amino acids. The chain's CDR3 is CASSKEAVGTQYF. In DNA form, the CDR3 reads TGTGCCAGCAGCAAAGAGGCGGTAGGGACCCAGTACTTC.

The gene calls are TRBV2 and TRBJ2-1; TRBD2 aligns across 9 bases. This CDR3 spans 14 amino acids. The germline gives CDR1 SNHLY, CDR2 FYNNEI. V shed 7 bases, J shed 8 bases, and the junction held 9 bases outside the gene matches. In DNA form, the CDR3 reads TGTGCCAGCAACGCGGCGGGGGGGCCCTATGAGCAGTTCTTC. This sequence encodes CASNAAGGPYEQFF.

The V gene is TRBV5-1, the J gene TRBJ2-1; 13 bases align to TRBD2. CDR3 length: 15 residues. Trimming took 1 base from V and 7 from J; bases not matched to a gene: 2. Germline V gene lookup returns CDR1 SGHRS and CDR2 YFSETQ. The CDR3 spells CASSLTSGGANEQFF. The CDR3 DNA sequence: TGCGCCAGCAGCTTGACTAGCGGGGGGGCAAATGAGCAGTTCTTC.

V usage is TRBV7-2 and J usage is TRBJ2-6; D is unresolved. The CDR3 contains 16 residues. V shed 1 base and J shed 1 base, with 8 bases lying between them. Germline values: CDR1 SGHTA, CDR2 FQGNSA. CDR3 amino acids: CASSLGGRSGANVLTF. The CDR3 DNA follows: TGTGCCAGCAGCTTAGGAGGTCGATCTGGGGCCAACGTCCTGACTTTC.